One and the same sample provided the 28 T cell receptor beta chains below, sequenced in a study of blood T cell repertoires in COVID-19 (dated by TCRdb to 2019 to 2021). Libraries were made using the immunoSEQ multiplex PCR assay. This is the immuneACCESS table as TCRdb keeps it, with only in-frame sequences that have V and J called. A part of the clones is gone; compared with another copy, unresolved V genes explain less than half, and the rest is unexplained. This sample has about 35,000 clones in its table, and 85% to 90% of those were observed once. The ten largest clones capture 10% of the sample. Sequenced: peripheral blood. The receptor set was obtained from an elderly man with active COVID-19.

The chain links TRBV6-5 to TRBJ2-7; D gene unclear. This CDR3 has 15 amino acids. Deletions cut 6 bases from V and 0 bases from J, with 15 bases between. Germline loops: CDR1 MNHEY, CDR2 SVGAGI. The CDR3: CASRPNRVVSYEQYF. CDR3 bases: TGTGCCAGCAGGCCCAACCGGGTTGTCTCCTACGAGCAGTACTTC.

V gene TRBV6-6 combines with J gene TRBJ2-1; 12 nucleotides agree with TRBD2. There are 20 residues in the CDR3. Germline values: CDR1 MNHNY, CDR2 SVGAGI (reference sequence). The V gene end was trimmed by 6 bases and the J gene end by 0 bases; junction bases not matched to a gene: 15. This CDR3 reads CASSPKGLAGPGGSYNEQFF. The DNA of the CDR3 is TGTGCCAGCAGCCCCAAGGGACTAGCGGGCCCCGGTGGCTCCTACAATGAGCAGTTCTTC.

V gene TRBV7-2 combines with J gene TRBJ2-5; weak D call: TRBD1 (5 bases). The CDR3 loop spans 14 amino acids. Trimming shortened V by 1 base and J by 4 bases, and 10 bases separated the two germline ends. CDR1 is SGHTA and CDR2 is FQGNSA in the germline V gene. The CDR3 spells CASSLGAQGETQYF. CDR3 bases: TGTGCCAGCAGCTTAGGCGCGCAGGGAGAGACCCAGTACTTC. The full variable domain, in which reference TRBV7-2 and TRBJ2-5 provide the parts outside the CDR3, is GAGVSQSPSNKVTEKGKDVELRCDPISGHTALYWYRQSLGQGLEFLIYFQGNSAPDKSGLPSDRFSAERTGGSVSTLTIQRTQQEDSAVYLCASSLGAQGETQYFGPGTRLLVL.

This chain uses TRBV6-5 with TRBJ2-7; 10 bases map to TRBD2. Germline V gene lookup returns CDR1 MNHEY and CDR2 SVGAGI. CDR3 size: 14 residues. Trimming cost V 2 bases and J 2 bases; bases outside gene matches: 0. CDR3 region: CASSYSGRAYEQYF. CDR3 bases: TGTGCCAGCAGTTACAGCGGGAGGGCCTACGAGCAGTACTTC.

The chain uses TRBV4-1 and TRBJ2-2; D might be TRBD2 (6 bases). CDR3 length: 16 amino acids. The germline CDR1 and CDR2 sequences are MGHRA and YSYEKL. The V gene lost 3 bases and the J gene lost 1 base, with 12 bases spanning the gap. The CDR3 reads CASSQVAGLNTGELFF. DNA of the CDR3: TGCGCCAGCAGCCAGGTTGCGGGATTGAACACCGGGGAGCTGTTTTTT.

The V call is TRBV9, the J call TRBJ2-2; no clear D. CDR3 size: 13 residues. Germline CDR1 and CDR2: SGDLS and YYNGEE. V gave up 4 bases and J gave up 2 bases, with 6 bases separating them. The CDR3 nucleotides read TGTGCCAGCAGCCTGACTAACACCGGGGAGCTGTTTTTT. Protein product: CASSLTNTGELFF.

In nucleotides, the CDR3 is TGTGCCAGCAGCTTAAGGGCCACGACTAGCGGGAGGCCCCATGAGCAGTTCTTC. This codes for CASSLRATTSGRPHEQFF. This chain uses TRBV7-2 with TRBJ2-1, with 13 nucleotides matching TRBD2. Trimming at V came to 2 bases and at J to 8 bases, leaving 12 bases not matched to a gene. Germline values: CDR1 SGHTA, CDR2 FQGNSA. The CDR3 length is 18 residues.

The V and J genes are TRBV6-5 and TRBJ2-7; 7 bases map to TRBD1. CDR3 size: 14 residues. From germline, CDR1 is MNHEY and CDR2 SVGAGI. J lost 3 bases, V lost 5 bases, and 7 bases had no gene match. The CDR3 region is CASSKPGQIYEQYF. In nucleotides, the CDR3 is TGTGCCAGCAGTAAACCGGGACAGATCTACGAGCAGTACTTC.

V and J are TRBV27 and TRBJ2-2, with TRBD2 as a possible D gene (5 bases). Germline CDR1 and CDR2: MNHEY and SMNVEV (reference sequence). This CDR3 comprises 15 residues. Trimming took off 7 bases at V and 8 bases at J, with 20 bases between the two ends. The CDR3 sequence is CASTAGGTGRGELFF. The CDR3 DNA reads as TGTGCCAGCACGGCGGGTGGTACCGGCCGGGGGGAGCTGTTTTTT.

The chain is built from TRBV19 and TRBJ2-2; D is undetermined. V shed 2 bases and J shed 2 bases, with 3 bases lying between them. The length of the CDR3 is 13 residues. Germline values: CDR1 LNHDA, CDR2 SQIVND (reference sequence). The CDR3 DNA follows: TGTGCCAGTAGTATATTAAACACCGGGGAGCTGTTTTTT. Translation gives CASSILNTGELFF.

The gene calls are TRBV28 and TRBJ2-5; maybe TRBD2 (5 bases). The germline V gene has CDR1 MDHEN and CDR2 SYDVKM. Trimming removed 4 bases from V and 4 bases from J, with 19 bases in between. The CDR3 runs to 16 residues. CDR3 region: CASSSRLAPGRETQYF. DNA of the CDR3: TGTGCCAGCAGTTCGCGACTGGCTCCGGGAAGAGAGACCCAGTACTTC.

This rearrangement joins TRBV3-1 (or the pseudogene TRBV3-2) to TRBJ1-2; the D gene is possibly TRBD1 (6 bases). Germline assignment: CDR1 LGHDT and CDR2 YNNKEL (reference sequence). The CDR3 runs 15 residues. V gave up 4 bases and J gave up 5 bases, with 17 bases separating them. CDR3 sequence: CASSRSGESRYGYTF. The CDR3 DNA reads TGTGCCAGCAGCCGTTCAGGGGAGTCCCGTTATGGCTACACCTTC.

The chain employs TRBV28 and TRBJ1-5; D is possibly TRBD1 (6 bases). The CDR3 is 14 amino acids. Between the trimmed V and J ends, which lost 5 bases and 4 bases, there was a span of 12 bases. CDR1 MDHEN and CDR2 SYDVKM come from the germline V gene. CDR3 protein: CASSAEQGNQPQHF. The CDR3 DNA reads as TGTGCCAGCAGTGCCGAACAGGGAAATCAGCCCCAGCATTTT. The full variable domain, rest sourced from reference TRBV28 and TRBJ1-5, is DVKVTQSSRYLVKRTGEKVFLECVQDMDHENMFWYRQDPGLGLRLIYFSYDVKMKEKGDIPEGYSVSREKKERFSLILESASTNQTSMYLCASSAEQGNQPQHFGDGTRLSIL.

The chain combines TRBV5-4 with TRBJ1-5; D remains ambiguous. The V gene lost 0 bases and the J gene lost 0 bases, with 7 bases spanning the gap. The CDR3 length is 15 residues. Germline V gives CDR1 SGHNT, CDR2 YYREEE (reference sequence). CDR3 sequence reads: CASSLDTSSNQPQHF. The CDR3 DNA follows: TGTGCCAGCAGCTTGGACACCAGTAGCAATCAGCCCCAGCATTTT.

This clone was counted a single time. The chain is built from TRBV19 and TRBJ2-5; 12 bases agree with TRBD2. The V gene's germline CDR1 is LNHDA and CDR2 SQIVND (reference sequence). This CDR3 is 15 amino acids long. J was trimmed by 2 bases and V by 6 bases; bases with no gene match: 4. The CDR3: CASRLAGGAQETQYF. DNA for the CDR3: TGTGCCAGTAGACTAGCGGGAGGAGCGCAAGAGACCCAGTACTTC.

The J gene is TRBJ2-3, the V gene TRBV9; D unclear. V lost 0 bases and J lost 1, with 6 bases in between. Germline V lookup: CDR1 SGDLS, CDR2 YYNGEE. The CDR3 extends over 14 amino acids. This chain's CDR3 is CASSVVSGTDTQYF. Written as DNA, the CDR3 is TGTGCCAGCAGCGTAGTCTCTGGCACAGATACGCAGTATTTT.

This clone has just a few counts. This chain uses TRBV7-8 with TRBJ2-7; 12 nucleotides agree with TRBD1. J gave up 7 bases and V 5 bases, and 12 bases lay outside the gene matches. Germline V gene sequence: CDR1 SGHVS, CDR2 FQNEAQ. The CDR3 consists of 16 residues. CDR3 in amino acids: CASSPYLGTGGSEQYF. The CDR3 region has the DNA TGTGCCAGCAGCCCGTACCTAGGGACAGGGGGCTCTGAGCAGTACTTC.

This rearrangement joins TRBV30 to TRBJ1-6, with TRBD1 identical over 10 bases. Trimming at V came to 0 bases and at J to 6 bases, leaving 2 bases not matched to a gene. In germline, CDR1 is GTSNPN, CDR2 SVGIG (reference sequence). This CDR3 is built from 15 residues. CDR3 nucleotides: TGTGCCTGGAGTGTACGGGACAGGGGTAATTCACCCCTCCACTTT. Translated: CAWSVRDRGNSPLHF.

The genes are TRBV28 and TRBJ1-3, with D possibly being TRBD1 (5 bases). CDR1 MDHEN and CDR2 SYDVKM come from the germline V gene. The V gene lost 5 bases and the J gene lost 7 bases, with 18 bases spanning the gap. CDR3 length equals 15 residues. The CDR3 bases are TGTGCCAGCAGTCCGGTCGGGGGAAGGCGCAACACCATATATTTT. The encoded protein is CASSPVGGRRNTIYF.

The chain couples TRBV6-2 or TRBV6-3 to TRBJ2-7; 10 bases are shared with TRBD2. CDR1 and CDR2 from the germline V gene are MNHEY and SVGEGT. The CDR3 extends over 15 amino acids. Trimming cost V 4 bases and J 3 bases; bases outside gene matches: 6. Written as DNA, the CDR3 is TGTGCCAGCAGTTTCCAAGCGGGGGGGAACTACGAGCAGTACTTC. Its protein is CASSFQAGGNYEQYF.

The V and J genes are TRBV11-2 and TRBJ2-7; 7 bases are shared with TRBD2. The CDR3 has 13 amino acids. V shed 3 bases, J shed 3 bases, and the junction held 2 bases outside the gene matches. Germline assignment: CDR1 SGHAT and CDR2 FQNNGV. The CDR3 spells CASSFGGSYEQYF. DNA of the CDR3: TGTGCCAGCAGCTTCGGCGGGAGCTACGAGCAGTACTTC. Combining the CDR3 with reference TRBV11-2 and TRBJ2-7 gives the whole variable domain EAGVAQSPRYKIIEKRQSVAFWCNPISGHATLYWYQQILGQGPKLLIQFQNNGVVDDSQLPKDRFSAERLKGVDSTLKIQPAKLEDSAVYLCASSFGGSYEQYFGPGTRLTVT.

This clone showed up just once. CDR3 residues: CASSSGQGWGQPQHF. DNA of the CDR3: TGTGCCAGCAGTTCCGGACAGGGCTGGGGGCAGCCCCAGCATTTT. The chain uses TRBV6-6 and TRBJ1-5, with 8 bases fitting TRBD1. Germline trimming cut 4 bases from V and 7 bases from J; bases unmatched to any gene: 9. CDR1 MNHNY and CDR2 SVGAGI come from the germline V gene (reference sequence). This CDR3 contains 15 residues.

This chain uses TRBV6-1 with TRBJ1-5; D is unclear. In germline, CDR1 is MNHNS, CDR2 SASEGT. This CDR3 comprises 15 residues. Trimming shortened V by 3 bases and J by 0 bases, and 9 bases separated the two germline ends. The DNA of the CDR3 is TGTGCCAGCAGTGAGCGGTTTTATAGCAATCAGCCCCAGCATTTT. Its translation: CASSERFYSNQPQHF.

The J gene is TRBJ2-5, the V gene TRBV27, with 12 positions matching TRBD1. Trimming cost V 4 bases and J 7 bases; bases outside gene matches: 4. CDR3 length equals 14 residues. Per the germline V gene, CDR1 is MNHEY and CDR2 is SMNVEV (reference sequence). Here the CDR3 reads CASSSGTGGGTQYF. The CDR3 nucleotides read TGTGCCAGCAGTTCAGGGACAGGGGGCGGGACCCAGTACTTC.

This chain uses TRBV3-1 (or the pseudogene TRBV3-2) with TRBJ1-2; no definite D call. The length of the CDR3 is 14 residues. V was shortened by 0 bases and J by 8 bases, with 13 bases between the two germline ends. Germline CDR1 and CDR2: LGHDT and YNNKEL (reference sequence). The CDR3 loop reads CASSQDFPGGGYTF. CDR3 sequence (DNA): TGTGCCAGCAGCCAAGATTTCCCGGGAGGGGGCTACACCTTC.

The chain recombines TRBV15 with TRBJ1-1; no reliable D call. V was shortened by 0 bases and J by 1 base, with 6 bases between the two germline ends. The CDR3 sequence is 14 residues long. CDR1 and CDR2 (germline): LNHNV, YYDKDF (reference sequence). As DNA, the CDR3 is TGTGCCACCAGCAGAGATACGGGGAACACTGAAGCTTTCTTT. Protein: CATSRDTGNTEAFF. The complete variable domain, with remaining parts taken from reference TRBV15 and TRBJ1-1, reads DAMVIQNPRYQVTQFGKPVTLSCSQTLNHNVMYWYQQKSSQAPKLLFHYYDKDFNNEADTPDNFQSRRPNTSFCFLDIRSPGLGDTAMYLCATSRDTGNTEAFFGQGTRLTVV.

This chain connects TRBV5-1 to TRBJ2-3; D gene unclear. The CDR3 has 15 residues. The V and J ends lost 3 bases and 0 bases respectively, with 11 bases between them. Germline values: CDR1 SGHRS, CDR2 YFSETQ. The CDR3 spells CASSSDLASTDTQYF. In nucleotides, the CDR3 is TGCGCCAGCAGCTCCGACTTAGCTAGCACAGATACGCAGTATTTT.

This chain joins TRBV28 and TRBJ2-7; D unclear. Germline values: CDR1 MDHEN, CDR2 SYDVKM. The CDR3 length is 14 residues. Trimming left V 3 bases short and J 3 bases short, with 12 bases between. This CDR3 reads CASSLGRRVYEQYF. The DNA of the CDR3 is TGTGCCAGCAGTTTGGGCAGAAGAGTCTACGAGCAGTACTTC.